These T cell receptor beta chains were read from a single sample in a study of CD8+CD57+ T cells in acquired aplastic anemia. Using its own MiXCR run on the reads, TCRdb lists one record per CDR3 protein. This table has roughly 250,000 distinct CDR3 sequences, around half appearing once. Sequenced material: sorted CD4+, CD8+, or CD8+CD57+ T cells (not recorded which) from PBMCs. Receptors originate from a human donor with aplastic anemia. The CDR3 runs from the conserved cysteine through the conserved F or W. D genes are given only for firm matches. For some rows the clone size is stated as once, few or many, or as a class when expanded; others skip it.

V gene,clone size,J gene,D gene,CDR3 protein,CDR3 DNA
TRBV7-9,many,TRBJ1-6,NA,CASSSVGTNSPLHF,TGTGCCAGCAGCTCGGTAGGGACGAATTCACCCCTCCACTTT
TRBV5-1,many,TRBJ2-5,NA,CASSLERDNSGETQYF,TGCGCCAGCAGCTTGGAACGGGACAACAGTGGGGAGACCCAGTACTTC
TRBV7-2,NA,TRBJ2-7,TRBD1,CASSRPWTGNYEQYF,TGTGCCAGCAGCCGACCTTGGACAGGGAACTACGAGCAGTACTTC
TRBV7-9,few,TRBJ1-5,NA,CASSLSDNQPQHF,TGTGCCAGCAGCTTGTCAGATAATCAGCCCCAGCATTTT
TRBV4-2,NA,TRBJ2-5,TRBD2,CASSQGAAGVGETQYF,TGTGCCAGCAGCCAAGGAGCAGCGGGAGTAGGGGAGACCCAGTACTTC
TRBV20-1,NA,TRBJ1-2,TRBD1,CSARGQGHTF,TGCAGTGCTAGGGGACAGGGGCACACCTTC
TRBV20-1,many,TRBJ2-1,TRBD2,CSASSSGLEAWNEQFF,TGCAGTGCTAGTTCTTCGGGACTAGAGGCGTGGAATGAGCAGTTCTTC
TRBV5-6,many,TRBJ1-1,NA,CASSYQSNTEAFF,TGTGCCAGCAGTTATCAGTCGAACACTGAAGCTTTCTTT
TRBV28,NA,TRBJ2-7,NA,CASSFASNEQYF,TGTGCCAGCAGTTTTGCGTCGAACGAGCAGTACTTC
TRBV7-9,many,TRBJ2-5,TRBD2,CASSLSGGYQETQYF,TGTGCCAGCAGCCTTAGCGGGGGGTACCAAGAGACCCAGTACTTC
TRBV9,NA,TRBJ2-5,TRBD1,CASSHGQGATETQYF,TGTGCCAGCAGCCACGGACAGGGGGCGACGGAGACCCAGTACTTC
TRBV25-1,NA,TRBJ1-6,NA,CASSASPLSASPLHF,TGTGCCAGCAGTGCTTCGCCCCTGTCGGCATCACCCCTCCACTTT
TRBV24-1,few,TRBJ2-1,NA,CATSPTSIGREQFF,TGTGCCACCAGTCCCACTAGTATAGGGCGGGAGCAGTTCTTC
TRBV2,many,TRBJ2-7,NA,CASRPGTTRDEQYF,TGTGCCAGCAGACCCGGGACCACCCGGGACGAGCAGTACTTC
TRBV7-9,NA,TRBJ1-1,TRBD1,CASSYPGAGGPEAFF,TGTGCCAGCAGCTACCCAGGGGCAGGGGGCCCTGAAGCTTTCTTT
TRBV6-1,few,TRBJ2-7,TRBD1,CASRERGQGAIFHEQYF,TGTGCCAGCAGAGAACGGGGACAGGGGGCGATCTTCCACGAGCAGTACTTC
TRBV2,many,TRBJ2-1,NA,CASNSREQFF,TGTGCCAGCAACTCGAGGGAGCAGTTCTTC
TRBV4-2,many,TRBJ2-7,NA,CASSQGMRDEQYF,TGTGCCAGCAGCCAAGGTATGCGGGACGAGCAGTACTTC
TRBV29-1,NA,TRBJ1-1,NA,CSVEGGNTEAFF,TGCAGCGTTGAGGGAGGGAACACTGAAGCTTTCTTT
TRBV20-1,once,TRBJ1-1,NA,CSASQMSDTEAFF,TGCAGTGCTAGTCAAATGTCGGACACTGAAGCTTTCTTT
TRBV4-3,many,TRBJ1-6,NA,CASSQGTWGSPLHF,TGCGCCAGCAGCCAAGGGACCTGGGGTTCACCCCTCCACTTT
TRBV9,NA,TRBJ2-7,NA,CASSPRLQGSEQYF,TGTGCCAGCAGCCCCAGGTTACAGGGATCCGAGCAGTACTTC
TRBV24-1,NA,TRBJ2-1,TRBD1,CATSEAAGGFYNEQFF,TGTGCCACCAGTGAAGCGGCAGGGGGCTTCTACAATGAGCAGTTCTTC
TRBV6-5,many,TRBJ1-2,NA,CASSYSRAGNHGYTF,TGTGCCAGCAGTTACTCGAGGGCAGGCAATCATGGCTACACCTTC
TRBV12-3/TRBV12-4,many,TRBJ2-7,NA,CASSLAQTYEQYF,TGTGCCAGCAGTTTAGCCCAGACTTACGAGCAGTACTTC
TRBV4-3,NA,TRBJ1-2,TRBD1,CASSRDRVHGYTF,TGCGCCAGCAGCCGGGACAGGGTCCATGGCTACACCTTC
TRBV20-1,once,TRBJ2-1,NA,CSASSSDYNEQFF,TGCAGTGCGAGCAGTAGCGACTACAATGAGCAGTTCTTC
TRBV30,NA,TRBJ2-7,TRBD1,CAWSSSRDRVFLGEQYF,TGTGCCTGGAGCTCGTCTCGGGACAGGGTCTTTTTGGGCGAGCAGTACTTC
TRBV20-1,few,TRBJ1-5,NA,CSARRADSNQPQHF,TGCAGTGCTAGACGGGCAGATAGCAATCAGCCCCAGCATTTT
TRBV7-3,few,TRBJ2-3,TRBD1,CASSVIGTVNTQYF,TGTGCCAGCAGCGTAATTGGGACAGTCAATACGCAGTATTTT
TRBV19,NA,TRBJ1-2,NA,CASKMGQFYGYTF,TGTGCCAGTAAAATGGGGCAGTTCTATGGCTACACCTTC
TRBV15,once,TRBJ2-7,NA,CATSRTGTSSYEQYF,TGTGCCACCAGCCGTACCGGGACGTCCTCCTACGAGCAGTACTTC
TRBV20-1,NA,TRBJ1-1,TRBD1,CSASGQGAGNTEAFF,TGCAGTGCTAGTGGACAGGGGGCGGGGAACACTGAAGCTTTCTTT
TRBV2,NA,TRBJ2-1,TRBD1,CASTDRGTSSYNEQFF,TGTGCCAGCACCGACAGGGGAACAAGCTCCTACAATGAGCAGTTCTTC
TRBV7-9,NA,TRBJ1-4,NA,CASSQETGGLGEKLFF,TGCGCCAGCAGCCAAGAAACCGGGGGGCTCGGTGAAAAACTGTTTTTT
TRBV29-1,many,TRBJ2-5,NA,CSVEARGPIPPQETQYF,TGCAGCGTTGAAGCGCGGGGACCGATTCCGCCGCAAGAGACCCAGTACTTC
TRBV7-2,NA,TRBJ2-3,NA,CASSLAGSRGGSDTQYF,TGTGCCAGCAGCTTAGCGGGCTCCAGGGGGGGATCAGATACGCAGTATTTT
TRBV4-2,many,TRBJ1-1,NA,CASSPGWGPTEAFF,TGTGCCAGCAGCCCGGGTTGGGGGCCCACTGAAGCTTTCTTT
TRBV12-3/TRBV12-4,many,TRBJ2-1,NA,CASSLVSANEQFF,TGTGCCAGCAGTTTAGTGAGTGCGAATGAGCAGTTCTTC
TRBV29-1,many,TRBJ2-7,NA,CSVVMTERWYEQYF,TGCAGCGTTGTGATGACAGAGAGGTGGTACGAGCAGTACTTC
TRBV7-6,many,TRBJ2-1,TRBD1,CASSFSGGGGYNEQFF,TGTGCCAGCAGTTTCTCAGGGGGTGGGGGTTACAATGAGCAGTTCTTC
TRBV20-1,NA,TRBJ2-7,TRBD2,CSASRRLGLTYEQYF,TGCAGTGCTAGTCGCCGCCTGGGACTAACCTACGAGCAGTACTTC
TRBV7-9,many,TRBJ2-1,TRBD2,CASTLGGYNEQFF,TGTGCCAGCACCCTGGGGGGGTACAATGAGCAGTTCTTC